This entry is about one T cell receptor beta chain. Its specificity is not known. Sample-barcoded 5' priming and a J-beta primer mix drove a second PCR of roughly 6 to 12 cycles. Every single cDNA molecule received a tag from a template-switch adaptor with 12 random nucleotides. Each CDR3 protein is one row after TCRdb ran MiXCR on the 5' RACE reads. This table has about 1.5 million distinct CDR3 sequences, under 55% appearing once. The sample comes from a study of blood T cells in healthy people across ages. Study-level points and caveats: Not knowing donor CMV status may have confounded expanded clonotype changes.

The CDR3 totals 13 residues. Per germline, CDR1 MNHNY and CDR2 SVGAGI (reference sequence). V gave up 0 bases and J gave up 6 bases; unmatched junction bases: 0. The sample taken for sequencing was blood. The chain carries TRBV6-6 and TRBJ2-3; 7 bases line up with TRBD1. This TCR was recovered from a woman aged 18 to 35 in good health. The CDR3 sequence is CASSYSDRDTQYF. CDR3 DNA sequence: TGTGCCAGCAGTTACTCGGACAGGGATACGCAGTATTTT.